These T cell receptor beta chains were read from a single sample in a study of T cells in Graves' hyperthyroidism and ophthalmopathy. TCRdb reanalysed the multiplex PCR reads using MiXCR and keeps one entry per CDR3 protein. Seen here are some 510,000 distinct CDR3 sequences, more than 20% observed once, and the top ten hold about a quarter. The sample was blood. The receptors come from a man aged 18 to 30 with Graves' hyperthyroidism. CDR3s include the opening cysteine and the closing phenylalanine or tryptophan. Each record gives: D gene, V gene, J gene, clone size, CDR3 protein, CDR3 DNA. D genes are given only for firm matches. Some rows mark clone size as missing; the rest say once, few, many or name a class of expanded clone.

>TRBD1|TRBV6-1|TRBJ1-2|many
CASSEDRTGADYGYTF
TGTGCCAGCAGTGAAGACCGGACAGGGGCTGACTATGGCTACACCTTC
>.|TRBV28|TRBJ2-7|many
CASIQGPPSYEQYF
TGTGCCAGCATCCAGGGACCCCCGAGCTACGAGCAGTACTTC
>TRBD2|TRBV24-1|TRBJ2-5|few
CATSASGGGETQYF
TGTGCCACCAGTGCGAGCGGGGGAGGAGAGACCCAGTACTTC
>TRBD1|TRBV24-1|TRBJ2-7|many
CATLGQEVSYEQYF
TGTGCCACCCTTGGACAGGAAGTCTCCTACGAGCAGTACTTC
>.|TRBV20-1|TRBJ2-7|many
CSARAPSYEQYF
TGCAGTGCTAGAGCCCCCAGCTACGAGCAGTACTTC
>.|TRBV6-1|TRBJ2-7|many
CASSENPWTYEQYF
TGTGCCAGCAGTGAAAATCCCTGGACCTACGAGCAGTACTTC
>.|TRBV28|TRBJ2-7|.
CASSFRRSLGQYF
TGTGCCAGCAGTTTTCGACGTAGCCTTGGGCAGTACTTC
>TRBD2|TRBV20-1|TRBJ2-5|many
CSASMTSGGGGETQYF
TGCAGTGCTAGCATGACTAGCGGGGGGGGTGGAGAGACCCAGTACTTC
>.|TRBV25-1|TRBJ1-1|many
CASSESTANTEAFF
TGTGCCAGCAGTGAATCCACAGCGAACACTGAAGCTTTCTTT
>TRBD1|TRBV7-6|TRBJ2-7|many
CASSSQIPGQGSYEQYF
TGTGCCAGCAGCTCCCAAATCCCGGGACAGGGATCCTACGAGCAGTACTTC
>.|TRBV12-3/TRBV12-4|TRBJ2-7|many
CASSLAGGSSYEQYF
TGTGCCAGTAGTCTCGCAGGGGGGAGCTCCTACGAGCAGTACTTC
>.|TRBV6-1|TRBJ2-7|few
CASTAVGGSYEQYF
TGTGCCAGCACCGCCGTAGGGGGATCCTACGAGCAGTACTTC
>TRBD1|TRBV12-3/TRBV12-4|TRBJ1-2|many
CASSLTGQGLYGYTF
TGTGCCAGCAGTTTAACGGGACAGGGCCTCTATGGCTACACCTTC
>.|TRBV29-1|TRBJ2-7|many
CSVEDEGSYEQYF
TGCAGCGTTGAAGATGAGGGATCCTACGAGCAGTACTTC
>.|TRBV27|TRBJ1-1|.
CASGRTATFAEAFF
TGTGCCAGCGGAAGGACAGCCACCTTCGCTGAAGCTTTCTTT
>.|TRBV12-3/TRBV12-4|TRBJ2-2|few
CASIQDRSAPGGLFF
TGTGCCAGCATTCAGGACAGGTCTGCCCCCGGGGGGCTGTTTTTT
>.|TRBV19|TRBJ2-1|.
CASKRAGEVEQFF
TGTGCCAGTAAAAGGGCCGGGGAGGTTGAGCAGTTCTTC
>.|TRBV6-5|TRBJ1-3|.
CASSYPGVGNTIYF
TGTGCCAGCAGCTACCCAGGAGTTGGAAACACCATATATTTT
>.|TRBV28|TRBJ2-5|.
CASSLLGVEETQYF
TGTGCCAGCAGTTTATTGGGGGTCGAAGAGACCCAGTACTTC
>.|TRBV12-3/TRBV12-4|TRBJ1-3|many
CASSFSPIISGNTIYF
TGTGCCAGCAGTTTCAGCCCAATTATCTCTGGAAACACCATATATTTT
>TRBD2|TRBV3-1|TRBJ2-2|.
CASSHGLASGELFF
TGTGCCAGCAGCCACGGACTAGCGTCCGGGGAGCTGTTTTTT
>.|TRBV12-3/TRBV12-4|TRBJ1-5|few
CASSPAGNNQPQHF
TGTGCCAGCAGTCCCGCAGGGAACAATCAGCCCCAGCATTTT
>.|TRBV9|TRBJ2-7|many
CASSVDPWSYEQYF
TGTGCCAGCAGCGTAGACCCCTGGTCCTACGAGCAGTACTTC
>.|TRBV6-1|TRBJ1-6|many
CASIPGATYNSPLHF
TGTGCCAGCATTCCAGGGGCAACCTATAATTCACCCCTCCACTTT
>TRBD1|TRBV12-3/TRBV12-4|TRBJ2-7|many
CASTRMTGTGASYEQYF
TGTGCCAGCACCCGAATGACCGGGACAGGGGCCTCCTACGAGCAGTACTTC
>.|TRBV6-5|TRBJ1-1|many
CASSSRPGLANTEAFF
TGTGCCAGCAGTTCCCGACCCGGCCTCGCGAACACTGAAGCTTTCTTT
>.|TRBV7-2|TRBJ1-3|many
CASSLAVFSGNTIYF
TGTGCCAGCAGCTTAGCTGTGTTCTCTGGAAACACCATATATTTT
>.|TRBV19|TRBJ2-7|many
CASSRGGLYEQYF
TGTGCCAGTAGTAGAGGGGGACTGTACGAGCAGTACTTC
>.|TRBV28|TRBJ2-7|.
CASSLSTEQYF
TGTGCCAGCAGTTTAAGCACCGAGCAGTACTTC
>.|TRBV9|TRBJ2-7|many
CASSVSPMGGGPYEQYF
TGTGCCAGCAGCGTATCCCCTATGGGGGGTGGACCCTACGAGCAGTACTTC
>TRBD1|TRBV28|TRBJ2-5|many
CASSLLRDSEETQYF
TGTGCCAGCAGCCTACTCCGGGACAGCGAAGAGACCCAGTACTTC
>.|TRBV5-1|TRBJ1-6|few
CASRRAAEDSPLHF
TGCGCCAGCAGAAGGGCAGCAGAGGATTCACCCCTCCACTTT
>.|TRBV4-1|TRBJ1-5|.
CASSQVSAFYNQPQHF
TGCGCCAGCAGCCAGGTGTCCGCGTTTTATAATCAGCCCCAGCATTTT
>TRBD1|TRBV20-1|TRBJ1-1|.
CSARDPATGGKRMNTEAFF
TGCAGTGCTAGAGATCCTGCAACAGGGGGCAAGCGGATGAACACTGAAGCTTTCTTT